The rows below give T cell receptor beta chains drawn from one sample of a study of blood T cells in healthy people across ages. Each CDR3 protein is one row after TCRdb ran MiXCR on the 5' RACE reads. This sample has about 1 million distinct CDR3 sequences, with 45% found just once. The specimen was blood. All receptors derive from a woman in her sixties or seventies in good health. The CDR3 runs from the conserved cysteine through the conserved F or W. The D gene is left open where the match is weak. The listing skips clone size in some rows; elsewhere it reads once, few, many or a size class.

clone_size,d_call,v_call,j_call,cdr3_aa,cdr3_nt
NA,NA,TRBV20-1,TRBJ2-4,CSASDNLAKNIQYF,TGCAGTGCTAGTGATAATCTAGCCAAAAACATTCAGTACTTC
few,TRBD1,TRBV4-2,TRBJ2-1,CASSLGQDRDNEQFF,TGTGCCAGCAGCCTTGGACAGGATAGGGACAATGAGCAGTTCTTC
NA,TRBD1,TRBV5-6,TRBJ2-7,CASDTGGAYEQYF,TGTGCCAGCGACACAGGGGGAGCCTACGAGCAGTACTTC
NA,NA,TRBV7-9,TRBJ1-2,CASRELTGARGYGYTF,TGTGCCAGCAGAGAACTAACGGGCGCACGCGGCTATGGCTACACCTTC
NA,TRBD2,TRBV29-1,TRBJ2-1,CSVEYAGGGEQFF,TGCAGCGTTGAATACGCGGGAGGGGGTGAGCAGTTCTTC
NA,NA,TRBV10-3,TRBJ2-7,CAISESAGGGEQYF,TGTGCCATCAGTGAGTCGGCTGGCGGCGGCGAGCAGTACTTC
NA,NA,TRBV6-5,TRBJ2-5,CASSIAAPWEQYF,TGTGCCAGCAGCATAGCGGCCCCCTGGGAGCAGTACTTC
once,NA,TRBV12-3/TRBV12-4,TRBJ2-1,CASSPRDAGSHNEQFF,TGTGCCAGCAGCCCCCGGGACGCGGGCTCTCACAATGAGCAGTTCTTC
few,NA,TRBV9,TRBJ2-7,CASSNFPLGYEQYF,TGTGCCAGCAGCAACTTTCCCCTCGGCTACGAGCAGTACTTC
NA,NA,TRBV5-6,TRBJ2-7,CASSYLLLGYEQYF,TGTGCCAGCAGCTACCTGCTACTTGGTTACGAGCAGTACTTC
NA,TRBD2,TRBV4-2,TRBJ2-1,CASTLHPSGRASNEQFF,TGTGCCAGCACCTTACACCCTAGCGGGAGGGCCAGTAATGAGCAGTTCTTC
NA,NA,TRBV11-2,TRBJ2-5,CASTRTGSKETQYF,TGTGCCAGCACCAGAACCGGGTCCAAAGAGACCCAGTACTTC
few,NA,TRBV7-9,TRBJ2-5,CASSTTDGIRTQYF,TGTGCCAGCAGCACGACGGACGGGATTAGGACCCAGTACTTC
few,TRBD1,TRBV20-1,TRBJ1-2,CSAPLRQGAGGYTF,TGCAGTGCTCCTCTCCGACAGGGGGCCGGGGGCTACACCTTC
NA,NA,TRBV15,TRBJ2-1,CAIDMRGRTGRDEQFF,TGTGCCATCGACATGCGGGGCCGAACAGGCAGGGATGAGCAGTTCTTC
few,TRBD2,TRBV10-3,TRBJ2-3,CAISVRTSGTDTQYF,TGTGCCATCAGTGTGAGAACTAGCGGAACAGATACGCAGTATTTT
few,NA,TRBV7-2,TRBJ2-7,CASSASPRFEQYF,TGTGCCAGCAGCGCAAGCCCTCGGTTCGAGCAGTACTTC
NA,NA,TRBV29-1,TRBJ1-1,CSGMTVNTEAFF,TGCAGCGGTATGACAGTGAACACTGAAGCTTTCTTT
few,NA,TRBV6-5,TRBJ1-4,CASSAATDTWEKLFF,TGTGCCAGCAGTGCAGCTACAGATACATGGGAAAAACTGTTTTTT
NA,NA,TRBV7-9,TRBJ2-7,CASSPEWAQFYEQYF,TGTGCCAGCAGCCCCGAATGGGCCCAATTCTACGAGCAGTACTTC
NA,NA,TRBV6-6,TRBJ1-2,CASSYAGGDDYTF,TGTGCCAGCAGTTACGCGGGGGGCGATGACTACACCTTC
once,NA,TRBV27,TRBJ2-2,CASSFGQINTGELFF,TGTGCCAGCAGTTTCGGCCAGATTAACACCGGGGAGCTGTTTTTT
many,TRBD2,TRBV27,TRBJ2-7,CASSITTERGYEQYF,TGTGCCAGCAGTATAACGACAGAGCGGGGATATGAGCAGTACTTC
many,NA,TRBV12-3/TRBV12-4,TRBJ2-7,CASSRESYEQYF,TGTGCCAGCAGCCGCGAAAGCTACGAGCAGTACTTC
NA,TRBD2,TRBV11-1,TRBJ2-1,CASSPYGGGMGLAQFSYNEQFF,TGTGCCAGCAGCCCATACGGGGGGGGCATGGGACTAGCCCAATTCTCCTACAATGAGCAGTTCTTC
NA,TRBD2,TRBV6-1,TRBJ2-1,CASRTTGTRLGEQFF,TGTGCCAGCAGAACGACCGGGACTAGATTAGGTGAGCAGTTCTTC
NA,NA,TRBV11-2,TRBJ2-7,CASSLVPGIYEQYF,TGTGCCAGCAGCTTAGTCCCAGGGATATACGAGCAGTACTTC
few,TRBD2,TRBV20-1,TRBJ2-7,CSARNSGRSYEQYF,TGCAGTGCTAGGAACAGCGGGAGATCCTACGAGCAGTACTTC
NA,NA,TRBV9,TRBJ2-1,CASSVRGEPYNEQFF,TGTGCCAGCAGCGTGAGGGGGGAGCCCTACAATGAGCAGTTCTTC
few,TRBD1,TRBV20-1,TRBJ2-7,CSASGTGLNYEQYF,TGCAGTGCATCCGGGACAGGTCTTAACTACGAGCAGTACTTC
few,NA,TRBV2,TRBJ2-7,CASRQTNYEQYF,TGTGCCAGCAGACAAACGAACTACGAGCAGTACTTC
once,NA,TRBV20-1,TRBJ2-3,CSASDGRFPDTQYF,TGCAGTGCCTCAGATGGCAGGTTCCCAGATACGCAGTATTTT
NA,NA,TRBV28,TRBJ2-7,CASSLGGHYEQYF,TGTGCCAGCAGTTTAGGGGGACACTACGAGCAGTACTTC
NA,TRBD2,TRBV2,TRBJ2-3,CASSEQRGASTDTQYF,TGTGCCAGCAGTGAACAGCGGGGGGCTAGCACAGATACGCAGTATTTT
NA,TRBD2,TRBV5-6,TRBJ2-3,CASSFLSGGPDTQYF,TGTGCCAGCAGCTTCCTCTCGGGGGGACCAGATACGCAGTATTTT
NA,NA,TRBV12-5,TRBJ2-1,CASGLSEETQFF,TGTGCTAGTGGTTTGTCCGAAGAGACCCAGTTCTTC
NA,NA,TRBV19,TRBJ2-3,CASSAGLTYTDTQYF,TGTGCCAGTAGTGCAGGACTAACTTACACAGATACGCAGTATTTT
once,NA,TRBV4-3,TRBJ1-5,CASSQDLGAAAPQHF,TGCGCCAGCAGCCAAGATCTGGGCGCCGCGGCGCCCCAGCATTTT
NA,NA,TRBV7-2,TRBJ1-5,CASSLDAGAGRPQHF,TGTGCCAGCAGCTTAGATGCAGGAGCGGGTCGGCCCCAGCATTTT
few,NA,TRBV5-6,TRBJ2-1,CASTPILGNEQFF,TGTGCCAGCACCCCTATTTTGGGCAATGAGCAGTTCTTC
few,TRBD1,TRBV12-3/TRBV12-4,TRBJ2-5,CASSMTGGQETQYF,TGTGCCAGCAGCATGACAGGGGGCCAAGAGACCCAGTACTTC
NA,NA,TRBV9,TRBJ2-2,CASTSTGGTNTGELFF,TGTGCCAGCACAAGCACCGGGGGAACGAACACCGGGGAGCTGTTTTTT